This paragraph covers one T cell receptor (beta chain) sequence. This record comes from a study of blood T cell repertoires in COVID-19. Study-level information: Sites in the United States, Italy and Spain provided acute and convalescent COVID-19 samples.

V shed 7 bases and J shed 5 bases, with 26 bases lying between them. CDR1 is SEHNR and CDR2 is FQNEAQ in the germline V gene (reference sequence). The CDR3 contains 17 residues. Seattle researchers signed up patients amid active infection and tracked them longitudinally. Assay: immunoSEQ multiplex PCR; the TCRdb copy retains only in-frame clones and omits some. The sample carries approximately 350,000 clones, around 92% recorded once. The V and J genes are TRBV7-9 and TRBJ1-1; a weak D match, TRBD1 (5 bases). The source of this sequence is a woman under 40 with COVID-19, enrolled during active disease. The sequencing input was peripheral blood. DNA for the CDR3: TGTGCCAGCACTTCAACTATTCGTCGGGGGGGACGGACTGAAGCTTTCTTT. It yields the protein CASTSTIRRGGRTEAFF.